The clone carrying this T cell receptor (beta chain) was counted many times. The TCR beta library used iRepertoire HTBI primers with Arm-PCR amplification of CDR3. TCRdb independently ran MiXCR on the multiplex PCR reads; one entry per CDR3 protein. Among roughly 500,000 distinct CDR3 sequences listed, 20% to 25% were seen once. Time point given: persistent/refractory GD, antithyroid drugs over 5 years with positive TRAb. Generation of the TCR library employed RNA extracted from PBMCs. The sample comes from a study of regulatory T cells in long-lasting Graves disease. The sequence was obtained from a female donor with Graves disease. Specimen: peripheral blood mononuclear cells (PBMCs), collected when the disease was refractory, from a patient treated with antithyroid drugs.

The CDR3 reads CSARDQGTAEETQYF. CDR3 nucleotide sequence: TGCAGTGCTAGAGATCAAGGGACAGCCGAAGAGACCCAGTACTTC. The chain joins TRBV20-1 to TRBJ2-5; 7 bases map to TRBD1. CDR3 length: 15 amino acids. CDR1 and CDR2 from the germline V gene are DFQATT and SNEGSKA (reference sequence). V was clipped by 0 bases and J by 3 bases; unmatched bases: 7.